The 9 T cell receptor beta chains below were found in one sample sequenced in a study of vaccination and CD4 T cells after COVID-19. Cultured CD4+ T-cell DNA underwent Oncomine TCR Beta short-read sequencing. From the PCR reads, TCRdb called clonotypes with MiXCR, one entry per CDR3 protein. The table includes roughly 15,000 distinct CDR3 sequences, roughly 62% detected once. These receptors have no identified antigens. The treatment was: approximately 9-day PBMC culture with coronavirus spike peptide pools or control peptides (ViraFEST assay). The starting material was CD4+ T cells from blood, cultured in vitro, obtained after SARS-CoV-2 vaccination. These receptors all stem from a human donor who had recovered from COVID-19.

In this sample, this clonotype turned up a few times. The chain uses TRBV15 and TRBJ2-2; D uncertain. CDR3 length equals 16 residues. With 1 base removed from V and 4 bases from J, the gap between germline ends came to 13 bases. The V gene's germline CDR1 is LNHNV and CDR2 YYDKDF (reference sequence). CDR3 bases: TGTGCCACCAGCAGAGTTCATAGGGATACCACCGGGGAGCTGTTTTTT. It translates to CATSRVHRDTTGELFF.

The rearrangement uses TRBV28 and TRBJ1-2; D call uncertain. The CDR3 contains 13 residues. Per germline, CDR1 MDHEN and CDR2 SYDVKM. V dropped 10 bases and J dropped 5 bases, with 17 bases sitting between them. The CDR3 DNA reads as TGTGCCACATTCGGGAACGGGCGGTATGGCTACACCTTC. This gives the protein CATFGNGRYGYTF.

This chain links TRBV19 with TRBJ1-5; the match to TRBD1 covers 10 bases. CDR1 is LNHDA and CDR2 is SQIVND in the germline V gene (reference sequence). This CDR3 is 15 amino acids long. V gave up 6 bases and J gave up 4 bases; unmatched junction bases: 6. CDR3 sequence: CASSGTGVPNQPQHF. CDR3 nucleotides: TGTGCCAGTAGCGGGACAGGGGTTCCTAATCAGCCCCAGCATTTT.

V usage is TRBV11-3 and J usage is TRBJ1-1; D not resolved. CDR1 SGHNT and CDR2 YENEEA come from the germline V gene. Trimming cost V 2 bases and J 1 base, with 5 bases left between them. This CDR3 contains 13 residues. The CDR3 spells CASSLKGNTEAFF. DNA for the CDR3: TGTGCCAGCAGCTTAAAGGGGAACACTGAAGCTTTCTTT.

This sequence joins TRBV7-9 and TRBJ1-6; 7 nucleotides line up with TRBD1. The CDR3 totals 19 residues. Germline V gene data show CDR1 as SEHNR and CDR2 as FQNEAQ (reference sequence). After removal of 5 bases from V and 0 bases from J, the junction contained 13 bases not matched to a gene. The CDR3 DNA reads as TGTGCCAGCAGCCAAGTCCAGGGACAGCTCAGCTCCTATAATTCACCCCTCCACTTT. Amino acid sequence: CASSQVQGQLSSYNSPLHF.

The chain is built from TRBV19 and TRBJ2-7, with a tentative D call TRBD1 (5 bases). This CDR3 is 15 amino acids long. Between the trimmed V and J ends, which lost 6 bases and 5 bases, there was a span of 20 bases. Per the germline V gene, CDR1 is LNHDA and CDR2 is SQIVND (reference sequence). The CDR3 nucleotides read TGTGCCAGTAGCCAGGGCGGCGGCTGGAGCGACGAGCAGTACTTC. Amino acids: CASSQGGGWSDEQYF.

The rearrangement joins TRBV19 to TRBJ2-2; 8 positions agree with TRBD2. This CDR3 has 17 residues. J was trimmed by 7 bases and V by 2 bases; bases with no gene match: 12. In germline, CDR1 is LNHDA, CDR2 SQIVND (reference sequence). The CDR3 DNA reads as TGTGCCAGTAGTATATATGGGGATAGCGGGAAGAACGGGGAGCTGTTTTTT. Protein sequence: CASSIYGDSGKNGELFF. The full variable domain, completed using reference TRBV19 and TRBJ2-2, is DGGITQSPKYLFRKEGQNVTLSCEQNLNHDAMYWYRQDPGQGLRLIYYSQIVNDFQKGDIAEGYSVSREKKESFPLTVTSAQKNPTAFYLCASSIYGDSGKNGELFFGEGSRLTVL.

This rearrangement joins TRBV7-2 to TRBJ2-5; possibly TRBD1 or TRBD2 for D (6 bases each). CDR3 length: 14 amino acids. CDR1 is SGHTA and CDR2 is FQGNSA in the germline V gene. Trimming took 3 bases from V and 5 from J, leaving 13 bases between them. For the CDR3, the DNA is TGTGCCAGCAGCTTTGCAGGGGCGGGGGAGACCCAGTACTTC. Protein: CASSFAGAGETQYF.

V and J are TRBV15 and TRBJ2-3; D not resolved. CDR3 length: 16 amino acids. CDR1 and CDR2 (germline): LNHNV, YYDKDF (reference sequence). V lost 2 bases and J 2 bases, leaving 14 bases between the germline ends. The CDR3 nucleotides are TGTGCCACCAGCAGAACTGGGCAGTTTCACACAGATACGCAGTATTTT. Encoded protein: CATSRTGQFHTDTQYF.